What follows are 30 T cell receptor beta chains derived from one specimen sequenced in a study of T cells in Graves' hyperthyroidism and ophthalmopathy. TCR beta CDR3 regions were amplified from RNA transcripts. In the first-round RT-PCR of the TCR CDR3, the HTBI primer set was used. TCRdb re-analysed the multiplex PCR reads in MiXCR, keeping a single row per CDR3 protein. This table holds more than 450,000 distinct CDR3 sequences, about 20% found once. Sequencing was performed on blood. These receptors came from a man between 35 and 55 years old with Graves' ophthalmopathy.

The chain carries TRBV9 and TRBJ1-3; a weak D match, TRBD1 (5 bases). Between the trimmed V and J ends, which lost 0 bases and 4 bases, there was a span of 11 bases. Germline lookup yields CDR1 SGDLS and CDR2 YYNGEE. This CDR3 is 15 amino acids long. CDR3 sequence reads: CASSVGDGIGNTIYF. CDR3 bases: TGTGCCAGCAGCGTAGGGGACGGGATCGGAAACACCATATATTTT. Based on the CDR3 plus reference TRBV9 and TRBJ1-3, the full variable domain is DSGVTQTPKHLITATGQRVTLRCSPRSGDLSVYWYQQSLDQGLQFLIQYYNGEERAKGNILERFSAQQFPDLHSELNLSSLELGDSALYFCASSVGDGIGNTIYFGEGSWLTVV.

V is TRBV28 and J is TRBJ2-1; TRBD2 agrees at 11 bases. Germline CDR1 and CDR2: MDHEN and SYDVKM. Trimming removed 6 bases from V and 5 bases from J; junction bases left unmatched: 3. The CDR3 sequence is 14 residues long. The CDR3 reads CASRAGLADNEQFF. CDR3 DNA sequence: TGTGCCAGCAGAGCGGGACTAGCGGACAATGAGCAGTTCTTC.

The CDR3 reads CAIRPSKGEAMDTQYF. The DNA for the CDR3 is TGTGCCATCAGACCATCGAAGGGGGAAGCAATGGATACGCAGTATTTT. The rearrangement joins TRBV10-3 to TRBJ2-3, with D possibly TRBD1 on 6 matching bases. The CDR3 is 16 amino acids. Germline V gene lookup returns CDR1 ENHRY and CDR2 SYGVKD. The V gene lost 6 bases and the J gene lost 6 bases, with 22 bases spanning the gap.

This clonotype was counted at least ten times. This chain links TRBV3-1 with TRBJ2-5; 10 bases align to TRBD2. Germline V lookup: CDR1 LGHDT, CDR2 YNNKEL (reference sequence). This CDR3 spans 15 amino acids. The V gene end was trimmed by 3 bases and the J gene end by 5 bases; junction bases not matched to a gene: 6. Here the CDR3 reads CASSHSAGGPETQYF. The CDR3, as DNA: TGTGCCAGCAGCCACTCAGCGGGAGGGCCGGAGACCCAGTACTTC.

This clonotype has a handful of counts. The chain employs TRBV11-2 and TRBJ2-4; D not resolved. V was pared by 5 bases and J by 3 bases, with 11 bases between. Per germline, CDR1 SGHAT and CDR2 FQNNGV. The CDR3 has 14 residues. CDR3 protein: CASSPGDLKNIQYF. In DNA form, the CDR3 reads TGTGCCAGCAGCCCCGGTGATCTCAAAAACATTCAGTACTTC.

This clonotype was detected only a few times. This sequence joins TRBV5-8 and TRBJ2-2; D remains ambiguous. Trimming removed 6 bases at V and 9 bases at J, with 15 bases between. This CDR3 has 13 amino acids. Germline lookup yields CDR1 SGHTS and CDR2 YDEGEE. The CDR3 loop reads CASNFEVRRELFF. The CDR3 nucleotides are TGTGCCAGCAACTTTGAGGTGCGCCGGGAGCTGTTTTTT.

This clonotype was observed many times. This chain uses TRBV29-1 with TRBJ1-1; 9 bases agree with TRBD1. CDR3 length: 15 amino acids. The V gene end was trimmed by 5 bases and the J gene end by 2 bases; junction bases not matched to a gene: 9. Germline V gives CDR1 SQVTM, CDR2 ANQGSEA. CDR3 in amino acids: CSVRTGARLNTEAFF. CDR3 nucleotides: TGCAGCGTTAGGACAGGGGCCCGCCTAAACACTGAAGCTTTCTTT.

In its sample, this clonotype was seen many times. The CDR3 coding sequence is TGTGCCAGCAGTTACCGCGGGGGGCCATCAGATACGCAGTATTTT. Translation gives CASSYRGGPSDTQYF. The J gene is TRBJ2-3, the V gene TRBV7-2, with 8 bases matching TRBD2. With 6 bases clipped from V and 4 bases from J, the junction kept 9 bases outside the gene matches. The CDR3 extends over 15 amino acids. Per the germline V gene, CDR1 is SGHTA and CDR2 is FQGNSA.

The chain combines TRBV9 with TRBJ2-7; 9 bases fit TRBD2. The CDR3 length is 15 residues. Germline loops: CDR1 SGDLS, CDR2 YYNGEE. Trimming removed 0 bases from V and 4 bases from J; junction bases left unmatched: 5. CDR3 coding DNA: TGTGCCAGCAGCGTAGGTTCTAGCGGGACTTACGAGCAGTACTTC. Protein product: CASSVGSSGTYEQYF.

The V gene is TRBV3-1, the J gene TRBJ1-3; D is undetermined. V was clipped by 4 bases and J by 2 bases, with 9 bases between them. The CDR3 spans 14 residues. Germline V gene lookup returns CDR1 LGHDT and CDR2 YNNKEL (reference sequence). The CDR3 region is CASSPPRPGNTIYF. The DNA of the CDR3 is TGTGCCAGCAGCCCCCCGCGCCCTGGAAACACCATATATTTT.

This clonotype was seen more than once but under ten times. CDR3 region: CASSFLPLGSPYGYTF. CDR3 coding DNA: TGTGCCAGCAGTTTCCTACCCCTCGGTAGCCCCTATGGCTACACCTTC. The chain links TRBV12-3 or TRBV12-4 to TRBJ1-2; D gene unclear. The V gene lost 3 bases and the J gene lost 4 bases, with 18 bases spanning the gap. The CDR3 loop spans 16 amino acids.

Ten or more counts support this clonotype. This sequence joins TRBV5-1 and TRBJ2-7; TRBD1 matches 9 bases. J gave up 2 bases and V 3 bases, and 6 bases lay outside the gene matches. The CDR3 contains 15 residues. Germline assignment: CDR1 SGHRS and CDR2 YFSETQ. CDR3 region: CASSSRDRATYEQYF. Here the CDR3 DNA reads TGCGCCAGCAGCTCACGGGACAGGGCCACCTACGAGCAGTACTTC.

There are a few counts of this clonotype. This chain joins TRBV5-6 and TRBJ1-2; 9 positions agree with TRBD1. The CDR3 consists of 14 residues. V lost 3 bases and J lost 5; bases outside the gene matches: 5. Germline CDR1 reads SGHDT; CDR2 reads YYEEEE. The CDR3 coding sequence is TGTGCCAGCAGCTCACAGGGGGCTTGGTATGGCTACACCTTC. Its translation is CASSSQGAWYGYTF.

The chain employs TRBV5-6 and TRBJ2-2, with D unclear. Germline loops: CDR1 SGHDT, CDR2 YYEEEE. V lost 1 base and J 6 bases, leaving 10 bases between the germline ends. The CDR3 has 14 amino acids. The CDR3 loop is CASSLPGLSGELFF. The DNA of the CDR3 is TGTGCCAGCAGCTTGCCAGGCTTGTCCGGGGAGCTGTTTTTT.

Ten or more counts support this clonotype. This sequence joins TRBV5-1 and TRBJ2-7, with 9 bases that match TRBD2. The V gene's germline CDR1 is SGHRS and CDR2 YFSETQ. With 4 bases clipped from V and 5 bases from J, the junction kept 13 bases outside the gene matches. This CDR3 has 16 amino acids. CDR3 amino acids: CASSRPGRGGVHEQYF. The CDR3 DNA is TGCGCCAGCAGCAGGCCGGGGCGGGGGGGGGTCCACGAGCAGTACTTC. The full variable domain, rest sourced from reference TRBV5-1 and TRBJ2-7, is KAGVTQTPRYLIKTRGQQVTLSCSPISGHRSVSWYQQTPGQGLQFLFEYFSETQRNKGNFPGRFSGRQFSNSRSEMNVSTLELGDSALYLCASSRPGRGGVHEQYFGPGTRLTVT.

The J gene is TRBJ2-1, the V gene TRBV11-2; maybe TRBD2 (6 bases). Trimming removed 10 bases from V and 0 bases from J, with 16 bases in between. This CDR3 spans 15 amino acids. The germline V gene has CDR1 SGHAT and CDR2 FQNNGV. This CDR3 reads CATLRGGTSYNEQFF. CDR3 nucleotide sequence: TGTGCCACCCTACGTGGGGGGACCTCCTACAATGAGCAGTTCTTC.

The table lists this clonotype with a few counts. This rearrangement joins TRBV12-3 or TRBV12-4 to TRBJ1-2; no firm D call. The V gene lost 6 bases and the J gene lost 8 bases, with 13 bases spanning the gap. CDR3 length: 12 amino acids. CDR3 region: CASRFSRQGYTF. Written as DNA, the CDR3 is TGTGCCAGCAGATTTAGCCGACAAGGCTACACCTTC.

The chain recombines TRBV12-3 or TRBV12-4 with TRBJ1-2; no clear D gene. V lost 3 bases and J lost 3, with 8 bases in between. CDR3 length: 13 residues. The CDR3 coding sequence is TGTGCCAGCAGTTTGGTTAGGGACTATGGCTACACCTTC. Translating it yields CASSLVRDYGYTF.

This clonotype was picked up many times. A junction end diverges from the germline sequence, so it may reflect a read error. V gene TRBV28 combines with J gene TRBJ2-3, with TRBD1 identical over 10 bases. Per the germline V gene, CDR1 is MDHEN and CDR2 is SYDVKM. The CDR3 has 15 amino acids. CDR3 bases: TGCGCCAGCAGCTCTCCGGGACAGGGGACAGATACGCAGTATTTT. Translation gives CASSSPGQGTDTQYF. Full variable domain (missing parts from reference TRBV28 and TRBJ2-3): DVKVTQSSRYLVKRTGEKVFLECVQDMDHENMFWYRQDPGLGLRLIYFSYDVKMKEKGDIPEGYSVSREKKERFSLILESASTNQTSMYLCASSSPGQGTDTQYFGPGTRLTVL.

This chain joins TRBV29-1 and TRBJ2-1, with D tentatively TRBD2 (5 bases). Germline CDR1 and CDR2: SQVTM and ANQGSEA. Deletions cut 4 bases from V and 7 bases from J, with 20 bases between. The CDR3 sequence is 15 residues long. CDR3 nucleotides: TGCAGCGTTGCCGGGCGACTTGGAGGTTTAAATGAGCAGTTCTTC. It codes for CSVAGRLGGLNEQFF.

This clonotype was picked up many times. V is TRBV3-1 and J is TRBJ1-1; weak D call: TRBD1 (5 bases). The CDR3 spans 15 residues. CDR1 is LGHDT, CDR2 YNNKEL, per germline (reference sequence). V gave up 4 bases and J gave up 4 bases, with 16 bases separating them. For the CDR3, the DNA is TGTGCCAGCAGCCCCGGTGAGGGACGGTTCACTGAAGCTTTCTTT. Its protein is CASSPGEGRFTEAFF.

This clonotype was observed at least ten times. This chain connects TRBV7-2 to TRBJ2-3; 8 positions match TRBD2. Per the germline V gene, CDR1 is SGHTA and CDR2 is FQGNSA. This CDR3 has 15 amino acids. Trimming took 0 bases from V and 2 from J; bases not matched to a gene: 1. CDR3 region: CASSLATSDTDTQYF. CDR3 in DNA: TGTGCCAGCAGCTTAGCGACTAGCGACACAGATACGCAGTATTTT.

The chain joins TRBV4-2 to TRBJ2-1; weak D call: TRBD2 (5 bases). V was pared by 0 bases and J by 4 bases, with 13 bases between. Germline V gene lookup returns CDR1 LGHNA and CDR2 YNFKEQ. The CDR3 is 16 amino acids. This CDR3 is CASSQEIQRQYNEQFF. In DNA, the CDR3 is TGTGCCAGCAGCCAAGAAATCCAGCGGCAATACAATGAGCAGTTCTTC.

There are many counts of this clonotype. This rearrangement joins TRBV20-1 to TRBJ2-3; TRBD2 matches 10 bases. Germline values: CDR1 DFQATT, CDR2 SNEGSKA (reference sequence). The CDR3 runs 18 residues. V was clipped by 3 bases and J by 0 bases; unmatched bases: 12. CDR3 coding DNA: TGCAGTGCTAGGGACGGGACTAGCGTTTTTCGTAGCACAGATACGCAGTATTTT. This gives the protein CSARDGTSVFRSTDTQYF.

The sample holds many counts of this clonotype. The chain is built from TRBV5-1 and TRBJ2-1, with 11 bases lining up with TRBD2. Unmatched junction bases numbered 5, after V lost 4 bases and J lost 2 bases. From germline, CDR1 is SGHRS and CDR2 YFSETQ. The CDR3 contains 16 residues. DNA of the CDR3: TGCGCCAGCAGCCCGGGACTAGCGGAGACCTACAATGAGCAGTTCTTC. This gives the protein CASSPGLAETYNEQFF.

The gene calls are TRBV28 and TRBJ2-6; 7 bases match TRBD2. CDR1 and CDR2 (germline): MDHEN, SYDVKM. With V trimmed by 1 base and J by 0 bases, 6 bases remained unmatched. This CDR3 region has 18 residues. As DNA, the CDR3 is TGTGCCAGCAGTTTATTTCTAGCGGTGAGCTCTGGGGCCAACGTCCTGACTTTC. Its protein product is CASSLFLAVSSGANVLTF.

This clonotype was counted at least ten times. The chain joins TRBV30 to TRBJ2-7, with D perhaps TRBD1 (5 bases). The length of the CDR3 is 12 residues. Germline CDR1 GTSNPN, CDR2 SVGIG (reference sequence). V dropped 1 base and J dropped 6 bases, with 10 bases sitting between them. The CDR3 coding sequence is TGTGCCTGGAGTGAGGAAAGGGGCGAGCAGTACTTC. Translated, it gives CAWSEERGEQYF.

In its sample, this clonotype was seen many times. This rearrangement joins TRBV30 to TRBJ2-7, with 12 positions matching TRBD1. V lost 4 bases and J lost 6; bases outside the gene matches: 7. The length of the CDR3 is 14 residues. In germline, CDR1 is GTSNPN, CDR2 SVGIG (reference sequence). CDR3: CAWIPGTGGTEQYF. In nucleotides, the CDR3 is TGTGCCTGGATTCCCGGGACAGGGGGCACCGAGCAGTACTTC. Full variable domain (rest looked up from reference TRBV30 and TRBJ2-7): SQTIHQWPATLVQPVGSPLSLECTVEGTSNPNLYWYRQAAGRGLQLLFYSVGIGQISSEVPQNLSASRPQDRQFILSSKKLLLSDSGFYLCAWIPGTGGTEQYFGPGTRLTVT.

V gene TRBV29-1 combines with J gene TRBJ1-1; maybe TRBD1 (5 bases). Germline V CDR1 and CDR2: SQVTM, ANQGSEA. This CDR3 contains 12 residues. V was trimmed by 4 bases and J by 4 bases, leaving 10 bases between them. CDR3 sequence reads: CSVVGGFTEAFF. CDR3 DNA sequence: TGCAGCGTTGTGGGGGGATTCACTGAAGCTTTCTTT.

The rearrangement links TRBV6-1 to TRBJ1-1; 8 nucleotides line up with TRBD1. Germline V CDR1 and CDR2: MNHNS, SASEGT. The CDR3 length is 15 residues. The V segment lost 6 bases and the J segment 1 base; nucleotides outside the gene matches: 7. The CDR3 sequence: CASSDPGTGNTEAFF. For the CDR3, the DNA is TGTGCCAGCAGCGACCCCGGGACAGGGAACACTGAAGCTTTCTTT.